A selection of T cell receptor beta chains follows, all from one sample in a study of beta chain features in type 1 diabetes. Sequencing used immunoSEQ multiplex PCR; TCRdb keeps in-frame clones, though not all of them. The sample includes approximately 260,000 clones, around 22% seen only once; the top ten take around 0.013%. Material: naive CD4+ T cells from blood. The receptors were sampled from a woman under 40 with type 1 diabetes. Each CDR3 is given with its conserved first and last residue. The D gene is left open where the match is weak. The size field is filled for only some rows; it gives once, few, many or a size class.

TRBJ1-2 NA NA TRBV2 13 TGTGCCAGCATCGGGCGGGGGCCGCGTGGCTACACCTTC CASIGRGPRGYTF
TRBJ2-3 NA NA TRBV18 12 TGTGCCAGCTCACGGCGCACAGATACGCAGTATTTT CASSRRTDTQYF
TRBJ1-2 NA TRBD1 TRBV19 13 TGTGCCAGTAGTTTACAGGGGAACTATGGCTACACCTTC CASSLQGNYGYTF
TRBJ2-3 NA NA TRBV28 15 TGTGCCAGCAGTTTTCTTAGCGGCGGCACAGATACGCAGTATTTT CASSFLSGGTDTQYF
TRBJ2-5 NA TRBD2 TRBV27 14 TGTGCCAGCAGTTCGCTCGGGACTACTGAGACCCAGTACTTC CASSSLGTTETQYF
TRBJ2-7 NA TRBD1 TRBV28 13 TGTGCCAGCGGGACAGGGGGATACTACGAGCAGTACTTC CASGTGGYYEQYF
TRBJ2-5 NA NA TRBV9 14 TGTGCCAGCAGCGCCGGGAGCAGAGAAGAGACCCAGTACTTC CASSAGSREETQYF
TRBJ2-1 NA NA TRBV19 16 TGTGCCAGTAGTATTCAGTTAGGGACTGGTAACAATGAGCAGTTCTTC CASSIQLGTGNNEQFF
TRBJ2-5 NA NA TRBV2 15 TGTGCCAGCAGTATTGAGACTGGCGTCCAAGAGACCCAGTACTTC CASSIETGVQETQYF
TRBJ2-5 few NA TRBV19 14 TGTGCCAGTAGTACCCCCGGGAGTAAAGAGACCCAGTACTTC CASSTPGSKETQYF
TRBJ2-7 NA NA TRBV20-1 11 TGCAGTGCTACAGACCACTACGAGCAGTACTTC CSATDHYEQYF
TRBJ1-4 few NA TRBV7-9 14 TGTGCCAGCAGCGAGACGGTACAGAATGAAAAACTGTTTTTT CASSETVQNEKLFF
TRBJ1-2 NA NA TRBV7-2 12 TGTGCCAGCAGCTTCAGGGATAGGGGCTACACCTTC CASSFRDRGYTF
TRBJ2-7 few NA TRBV6-5 13 TGTGCCAGCAGTGGCCAGGGGTTCTACGAGCAGTACTTC CASSGQGFYEQYF
TRBJ2-3 NA TRBD2 TRBV13 14 TGTGCCAGCAGCTTTAGCGGGAGGCCAGATACGCAGTATTTT CASSFSGRPDTQYF
TRBJ2-3 NA NA TRBV4-2 15 TGTGCCAGCAGCTACTCGATATATAGCACAGATACGCAGTATTTT CASSYSIYSTDTQYF
TRBJ2-3 few TRBD1 TRBV10-3 15 TGTGCCATCAGTATGGCGGGACAGGGCACAGATACGCAGTATTTT CAISMAGQGTDTQYF
TRBJ2-3 NA TRBD1 TRBV5-4 19 TGTGCCAGCAGCCGGGGACAGGGAGGGACCTTGGCTAGCACAGATACGCAGTATTTT CASSRGQGGTLASTDTQYF
TRBJ2-5 few NA TRBV6-1 15 TGTGCCAGCATACGGGGTCTGGGTCGAGAAGAGACCCAGTACTTC CASIRGLGREETQYF
TRBJ2-1 NA NA TRBV28 14 TGTGCCAGCAGTTCCACCACTACGTCTTGGGAGCAGTTCTTC CASSSTTTSWEQFF
TRBJ2-7 NA TRBD2 TRBV5-1 16 TGCGCCAGCAGCCCGGGACTAGCGGGAGGGCACGGCGAGCAGTACTTC CASSPGLAGGHGEQYF
TRBJ2-2 few TRBD1 TRBV28 15 TGTGCCAGCAGCCTGGGGGACAGGGTTTTCGGGGAGCTGTTTTTT CASSLGDRVFGELFF
TRBJ2-7 NA NA TRBV30 13 TGTGCCTGGAGTGTAGCAGGGGCTGACGAGCAGTACTTC CAWSVAGADEQYF
TRBJ1-2 few TRBD1 TRBV5-4 14 TGTGCCAGCAGCGGGGGACAGGGGCCCTATGGCTACACCTTC CASSGGQGPYGYTF
TRBJ2-1 few TRBD2 TRBV6-6 15 TGTGCCAGCAGTTACGGCGGGAGCAAGGGCAATGAGCAGTTCTTC CASSYGGSKGNEQFF
TRBJ1-5 NA TRBD1 TRBV27 15 TGTGCCAGCAGTTCACGGACAGGGACGAATCAGCCCCAGCATTTT CASSSRTGTNQPQHF
TRBJ2-3 NA NA TRBV29-1 16 TGCAGCGTTCATCGGAACGCAGGGGTGCGCACAGATACGCAGTATTTT CSVHRNAGVRTDTQYF
TRBJ1-1 few TRBD1 TRBV2 12 TGTGCCACCCACAGGGGGCTTACTGAAGCTTTCTTT CATHRGLTEAFF
TRBJ2-3 few NA TRBV9 16 TGTGCCAGCAGCGTAGCTGCGGGATCAAATACAGATACGCAGTATTTT CASSVAAGSNTDTQYF
TRBJ1-1 NA NA TRBV4-1 15 TGCGCCAGCAGCCAAGATTCGGGTATGAACACTGAAGCTTTCTTT CASSQDSGMNTEAFF
TRBJ2-7 NA NA TRBV27 13 TGTGCCAGCAGTTTGTACAACTCCTACGAGCAGTACTTC CASSLYNSYEQYF
TRBJ2-1 NA TRBD1 TRBV29-1 14 TGCAGCGGGGAGGACAGGGTCTCCTACAATGAGCAGTTCTTC CSGEDRVSYNEQFF
TRBJ1-2 NA TRBD1 TRBV4-1 14 TGCGCCAGCAGACCTTGGACAGGGGGCTATGGCTACACCTTC CASRPWTGGYGYTF
TRBJ2-1 NA NA TRBV9 16 TGTGCCAGCAGCGTAGCGGGAGTGAGCTCCTACAATGAGCAGTTCTTC CASSVAGVSSYNEQFF
TRBJ1-1 few NA TRBV30 12 TGTGCCTGGAGGGGTATCAGGGCTGAAGCTTTCTTT CAWRGIRAEAFF
TRBJ2-3 few TRBD2 TRBV28 14 TGTGCCAGCAGTTTATATAGCGGGCCAGATACGCAGTATTTT CASSLYSGPDTQYF
TRBJ1-1 NA TRBD1 TRBV29-1 14 TGCAGCGTTGGATTGGGACAGCGAAACACTGAAGCTTTCTTT CSVGLGQRNTEAFF
TRBJ2-2 few NA TRBV5-1 14 TGCGCCAGCAGCTTGGTACAGTCCACCGGGGAGCTGTTTTTT CASSLVQSTGELFF
TRBJ2-3 NA TRBD2 TRBV4-1 20 TGCGCCAGCAGCCCATACCCCTGGACTAGCGGGAGGGCCATTACAGATACGCAGTATTTT CASSPYPWTSGRAITDTQYF
TRBJ2-1 few TRBD2 TRBV5-6 16 TGTGCCAGCAGGACTAGCGGGAGGGCCTGGCTCAATGAGCAGTTCTTC CASRTSGRAWLNEQFF
TRBJ2-5 NA NA TRBV29-1 11 TGCAGCGTTGAGGCACAGGAGACCCAGTACTTC CSVEAQETQYF
TRBJ2-7 few TRBD1 TRBV28 15 TGTGCCAGCAGTAGCTCCGGACAGGAACCCTACGAGCAGTACTTC CASSSSGQEPYEQYF
TRBJ2-7 NA TRBD2 TRBV7-3 15 TGTGCCAGCAGCGCTTCTAGCGGGAGGGAATACGAGCAGTACTTC CASSASSGREYEQYF
TRBJ1-1 NA NA TRBV20-1 11 TGCAGTGTTCCGGGGGTCACTGAAGCTTTCTTT CSVPGVTEAFF